The subject of this entry is one T cell receptor (beta chain). This may be a read error, as it is one base from a much larger clone. It is likely a read error, because the conserved phenylalanine at the end of the CDR3 is missing. CDR3 size: 10 residues. V was clipped by 2 bases and J by 7 bases, with 3 bases between them. Germline V gene data show CDR1 as MNHNS and CDR2 as SASEGT. One entry per CDR3 protein, called by TCRdb with MiXCR from the multiplex PCR reads. The sample records some 150,000 distinct CDR3 sequences, under 25% being singletons. This specimen belongs to a study of breast tumors, draining lymph nodes, adjacent tissues. Samples came from axillary lymph nodes draining the breast cancer.

This TCR derives from a female donor with breast cancer. Some clones in this sample may be carry-over from other donors' samples. The chain employs TRBV6-1 and TRBJ2-7; no definite D call. Sequencing was carried out using axillary lymph node tissue. The CDR3 region has the DNA TGTGCCAGCAGTGAAATGGAGCAGTACTTG. It translates to CASSEMEQYL.